The rows below give T cell receptor beta chains drawn from one sample of a study of shared clonotypes between healthy human individuals. Sequenced by immunoSEQ multiplex PCR; TCRdb stores in-frame clones only, minus some. Found here are under 2.5 million clones, roughly 90% of them singletons; the top ten hold approximately 0.41%. Sequenced: naive CD4+ T cells from PBMCs. Receptor source: a man between 18 and 29 years old in good health. Some clones in this sample may be carry-over from other donors' samples. Both conserved end residues are trimmed from each CDR3. The size field is filled for only some rows; it gives once, few, many or a size class.

j_call,v_call,clone_size,cdr3_aa
TRBJ2-3,TRBV15,-,ATSRDRGPPDTQY
TRBJ1-1,TRBV19,-,ASSIVRATEAF
TRBJ1-5,TRBV11-2,-,ASSDSNQPQH
TRBJ2-7,TRBV7-2,-,ASSPGLRKY
TRBJ2-5,TRBV29-1,once,SATPPGQETQY
TRBJ1-5,TRBV7-8,-,ASSLGGPGPQH
TRBJ1-3,TRBV6-1,-,ASIVGQGGNTIY
TRBJ1-2,TRBV6-6,once,ASRTGTGTYGYT
TRBJ2-2,TRBV5-1,few,ASSLEKAATGELF
TRBJ1-1,TRBV7-2,-,ASSFSRTDTEAF
TRBJ2-7,TRBV10-1,-,ASSEYSYEQY
TRBJ1-2,TRBV10-3,-,AISVEVRGAYGYT
TRBJ2-1,TRBV7-3,-,ASSNQGPLSHQF
TRBJ1-4,TRBV30,-,AWTAQGWEKLF
TRBJ2-7,TRBV6-5,-,ASRGQGAHLLEQY
TRBJ1-2,TRBV7-6,few,ASSLRLGAGYT
TRBJ1-3,TRBV15,-,ATSSYGLASGNTIY
TRBJ1-1,TRBV6-1,-,ASSEGSLGSTEAF
TRBJ2-3,TRBV27,once,ASSTQDTEPTDTQY
TRBJ2-1,TRBV6-1,-,ASSEEWGRGEQF
TRBJ1-5,TRBV30,-,ASATGGRNQPQH
TRBJ2-3,TRBV7-9,-,ASGGLAGGPDTQY
TRBJ2-7,TRBV30,-,AWSRGTSGSSYEQY
TRBJ2-7,TRBV6-5,-,ASSQKGGRSYEQY
TRBJ2-7,TRBV6-1,-,ATHDRREQY
TRBJ2-5,TRBV6-6,-,ASSYSIGTGAETQY
TRBJ1-4,TRBV28,-,ASSFRGLREEKLF
TRBJ1-2,TRBV5-8,-,ASSLPQGDGYT
TRBJ1-1,TRBV7-3,-,ASSQTRDAEAF
TRBJ1-1,TRBV25-1,-,ASSRGQGRDTEAF
TRBJ2-2,TRBV6-1,-,ASSTGIRELF
TRBJ2-7,TRBV28,-,ASSLEERLARKPSYEQY
TRBJ2-3,TRBV7-9,-,ASSVTSGRGRTQY
TRBJ2-6,TRBV30,-,AGQGSRASGANVLT
TRBJ2-1,TRBV5-1,-,ASSLSLDPYNEQF
TRBJ1-4,TRBV5-1,once,ASSLVGEYNEKLF
TRBJ1-6,TRBV7-9,-,ASSKGQGLEGPLH
TRBJ1-2,TRBV18,-,ASSPGTGAWGYT
TRBJ1-1,TRBV19,-,ASSIAGGAPF
TRBJ1-2,TRBV19,-,ASSTRQDISGYT
TRBJ2-1,TRBV19,-,ASSRRWVTSGDYNEQF